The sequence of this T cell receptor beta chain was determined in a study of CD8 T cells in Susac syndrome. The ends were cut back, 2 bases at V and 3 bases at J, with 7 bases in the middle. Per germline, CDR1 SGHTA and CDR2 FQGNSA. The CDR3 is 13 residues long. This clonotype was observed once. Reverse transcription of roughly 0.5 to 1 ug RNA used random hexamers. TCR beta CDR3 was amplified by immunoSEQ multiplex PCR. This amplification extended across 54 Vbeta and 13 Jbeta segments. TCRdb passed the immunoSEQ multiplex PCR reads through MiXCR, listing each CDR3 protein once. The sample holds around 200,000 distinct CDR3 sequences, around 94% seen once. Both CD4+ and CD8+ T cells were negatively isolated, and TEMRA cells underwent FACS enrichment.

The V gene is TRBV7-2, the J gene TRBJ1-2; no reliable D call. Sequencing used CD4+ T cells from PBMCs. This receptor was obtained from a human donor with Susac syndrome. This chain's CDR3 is CASSLRRDYGYTF. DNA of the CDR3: TGTGCCAGCAGCTTACGGCGGGACTATGGCTACACCTTC.